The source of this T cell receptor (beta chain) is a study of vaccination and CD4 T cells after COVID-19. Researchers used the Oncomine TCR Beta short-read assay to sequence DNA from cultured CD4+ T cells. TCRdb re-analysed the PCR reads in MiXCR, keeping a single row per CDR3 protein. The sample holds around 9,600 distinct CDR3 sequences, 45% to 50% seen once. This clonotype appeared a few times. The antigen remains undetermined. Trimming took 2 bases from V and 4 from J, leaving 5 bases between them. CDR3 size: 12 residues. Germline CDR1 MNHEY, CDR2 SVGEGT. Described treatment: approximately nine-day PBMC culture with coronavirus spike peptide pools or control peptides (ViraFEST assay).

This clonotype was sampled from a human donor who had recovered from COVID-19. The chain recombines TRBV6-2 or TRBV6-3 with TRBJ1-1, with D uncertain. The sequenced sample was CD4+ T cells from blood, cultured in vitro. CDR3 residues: CASSYTSTEAFF. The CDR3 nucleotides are TGTGCCAGCAGTTACACAAGCACTGAAGCTTTCTTT.